The present entry profiles one T cell receptor beta chain with its context. This clone's antigen is unknown. Per-base qualities were not stored, and no clone one base away is much larger. This sample stems from a study of blood T cells in healthy people across ages (dated by TCRdb to 2015 to 2017). Regarding the study in general: In model experiments, template switching captured roughly one uniquely barcoded TCR beta cDNA molecule for every two T cells. To track age-related changes in TCR beta repertoire diversity, the study relied on deep sequencing normalized with unique cDNA molecular identifiers. Four age groups were formed from the donors: young (average about 17 years), middle-aged (less than 40), aged (roughly 59) and long-lived (more than 75). To avoid experimental bias, donors of different ages were randomly spread across the sequencing lanes. Two additional independent replicas of 1 million unique cDNA reads from the same blood draw were analyzed for two donors (one aged 18 to 29 and one aged 80 or older).

What the research found in general, with its limitations: Bulk unsorted PBMC profiling prevented conclusive comparison of naive and antigen-experienced compartments. A strong correlation was found between observed TCR beta diversity and the percentage of naive T cells measured by flow cytometry. The long-lived group showed more naive CD4+ T cells, fewer expanded clones and increased TCR diversity than the aged group, suggesting age selection. As age increased, observed TCR beta diversity per million T cells dropped in a roughly linear way, and a significant reduction was already evident by age 40. The CMV infection status of donors was not known, potentially confounding age-related changes in expanded clonotypes. Estimates of total diversity based on one million sequenced T cells were considered lower bounds and underestimates.

Library preparation used 5' RACE. Sequenced on an Illumina HiSeq 2500. A second PCR of 7 to 11 cycles was performed with a sample-barcoded 5' primer and a J-beta primer mix. A unique molecular identifier was introduced onto each TCR beta cDNA molecule by a template-switch 5' adaptor carrying 12 random nucleotides. At least 2.5 million CDR3-containing paired-end reads were obtained from each sample. First-strand cDNA synthesis was performed from all RNA using the Mint cDNA synthesis kit, with priming by a TRBC-specific oligonucleotide. After uracil-DNA glycosylase treatment, a first 18-cycle PCR used universal primers M1SS and BC2_uni_R on all cDNA. Per the source publication's procedure: Normalization of each sample was performed by random selection of 1 million high-quality reads, each carrying a distinct molecular identifier. Reads with shared molecular identifiers were discarded instead of being binned into consensus sequences. CDR3 identification, clonotype clustering and error correction used MiTCR with a Q25 quality threshold and the strictest error-elimination algorithm. Lower-bound total TCR beta diversity was estimated with a nonparametric unseen species model using Euler transformation. TCRdb's own reprocessing of the public reads used fastp at Q25 and MiXCR and kept productive beta chains. Here each entry gathers all rows of one CDR3 protein and keeps the most common genes and DNA. None of the V and J calls come from the authors' own analysis; TCRdb made them. The sample contains 600,000 to 800,000 distinct CDR3 sequences, 20% to 25% of them found a single time. The ten top clones hold more than 3% of the sample.

Based on the germline V gene, the CDR1 and CDR2 sequences are SQVTM and ANQGSEA. The CDR3 measures 13 amino acids from cysteine to phenylalanine. The retained sequence is limited to the CDR3, 39 bases, with the frame set at the first base. The donors were under 40 Caucasian individuals from Russia, aged 6 to 90 years, who were systemically healthy. Each donor gave 8 to 10 milliliters of peripheral blood, drawn into EDTA-treated Vacutainer tubes. Ficoll-Paque density-gradient centrifugation was used to isolate PBMCs, with at least 6.5 million per sample. Total RNA, at least 6 micrograms per sample, was extracted from PBMCs with Trizol reagent. For every donor, flow cytometry on a PBMC aliquot measured the percentage of naive CD45RAhigh/CD27high T cells.

Sequenced: blood. The origin of this receptor is a man between 65 and 85 years old in good health. This receptor chain uses TRBV29-1 and TRBJ2-5, with a weak D call of TRBD2 (5 bases match). The J call may be incorrect, as the DNA end agrees better with TRBJ2-1. Here the CDR3 is given as CSVVGLAPGEQFF. The sequenced DNA is TGCAGCGTTGTAGGACTCGCGCCCGGTGAGCAGTTCTTC.